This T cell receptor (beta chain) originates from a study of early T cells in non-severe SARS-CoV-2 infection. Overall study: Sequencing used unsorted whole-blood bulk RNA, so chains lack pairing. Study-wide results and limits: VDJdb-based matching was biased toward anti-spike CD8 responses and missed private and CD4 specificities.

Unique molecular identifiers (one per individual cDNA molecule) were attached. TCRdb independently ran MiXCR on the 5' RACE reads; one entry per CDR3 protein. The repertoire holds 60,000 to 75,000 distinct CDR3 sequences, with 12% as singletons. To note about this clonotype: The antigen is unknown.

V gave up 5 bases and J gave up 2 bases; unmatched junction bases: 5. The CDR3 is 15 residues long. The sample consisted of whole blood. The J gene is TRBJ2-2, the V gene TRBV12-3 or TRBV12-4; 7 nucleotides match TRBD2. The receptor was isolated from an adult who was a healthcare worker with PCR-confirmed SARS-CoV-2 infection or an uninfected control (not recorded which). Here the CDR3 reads CASSKRGDNTGELFF. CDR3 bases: TGTGCCAGCAGTAAGCGGGGAGACAACACCGGGGAGCTGTTTTTT.